This is a list of T cell receptor beta chains from one sample in a study of T cell responses to AZD1222 COVID-19 vaccine. Sequencing was performed with immunoSEQ multiplex PCR; in TCRdb, only in-frame clones are kept and a portion is missing. The sample holds under 150,000 clones; roughly 90% are singletons and the top ten take about 5.9%. Source: peripheral blood, taken on day 0 of AZD1222 vaccination. The receptors were gathered from an adult in good health. Both conserved end residues are part of each CDR3. A clone size is listed for some rows: how often the clone was seen (once, few, many), or a class if it is expanded.

length	V	size	CDR3
15	TRBV4-3	NA	CASSQTTGGGYGYTF
14	TRBV10-3	NA	CAISESTGEYGYTF
16	TRBV5-1	NA	CASSLDRGGFTDTQYF
13	TRBV3-1/TRBV3-2	NA	CASSQLYQETQYF
14	TRBV9	few	CASSGRQNSYEQYF
16	TRBV7-2	NA	CASSLDWRRDTGELFF
17	TRBV29-1	NA	CSVPPQGRRRRSTEAFF
15	TRBV9	few	CASSVSGRGVGELFF
14	TRBV7-9	few	CASSPQPGKNEQFF
19	TRBV19	NA	CASSIRGVSGTGVTGELFF
14	TRBV9	NA	CASSVGTANYGYTF
15	TRBV27	NA	CASSLDRVSNQPQHF
13	TRBV5-4	NA	CASSLERYTEAFF
15	TRBV27	NA	CASSSSGSPTYEQYF
13	TRBV15	NA	CATRETANYGYTF
17	TRBV14	NA	CASSQDMAASSYNEQFF
15	TRBV19	NA	CASSPGGIVYVEQFF
15	TRBV27	NA	CASSLSGGTHYGYTF
12	TRBV11-3	NA	CASSLTYNEQFF
15	TRBV19	few	CASSTRGTRDQPQHF
15	TRBV4-2	NA	CASSQSTGPSYEQYF
18	TRBV11-2	NA	CASSLERGNRGTNEKLFF
15	TRBV4-3	once	CASSLRGTRGDTQYF
15	TRBV29-1	NA	CSVQKRGSSGNTIYF
15	TRBV7-2	NA	CASSFRGGGNYGYTF
15	TRBV11-3	NA	CASSLGDINTDTQYF
16	TRBV18	NA	CASSPGWALGNQPQHF
15	TRBV4-1	NA	CASSQVMSTDYGYTF
17	TRBV7-9	NA	CASSPKPGLADYNEQFF
18	TRBV13	NA	CASSLGVTGQGGSYEQYF
12	TRBV6-6	NA	CASLEGMGGYTF
15	TRBV5-1	NA	CASSPGTSGTDTQYF
15	TRBV6-5	NA	CASSNGQGGKEKLFF
17	TRBV11-3	NA	CASSLGPGQGKNTEAFF
14	TRBV29-1	NA	CSVQTRSLNTEAFF
19	TRBV28	NA	CASRLEGYHLPPMNTEAFF
14	TRBV3-1/TRBV3-2	NA	CASRLAGVIDTQYF
14	TRBV19	NA	CASSSWGIRNTIYF
15	TRBV13	NA	CASSLRGNSGNTIYF
14	TRBV6-5	once	CASSWAGGADTQYF
18	TRBV21-1	NA	CASSKKGPTSGVPYEQYF
20	TRBV10-3	NA	CAIRMDRLAGNQGVSNEQFF
14	TRBV27	NA	CASSLFGIGNEQFF
15	TRBV9	NA	CASSAGVGSIHEQYF
15	TRBV6-2/TRBV6-3	NA	CASSLDKGSNYGYTF
16	TRBV28	NA	CASSSAGSSYNSPLHF
16	TRBV7-9	NA	CASSPKGAGPRYGYTF
15	TRBV28	NA	CASSPLREKNTEAFF
11	TRBV30	NA	CAFNTVNEQFF
15	TRBV7-8	NA	CASSFAGGVNQPQHF
17	TRBV4-2	NA	CASSQAGQGFRDTEAFF
12	TRBV10-3	few	CATLDSKGEAFF
15	TRBV4-1	NA	CASSQLLGDSYEQYF
15	TRBV12-5	few	CASAPRAGSINEQFF
15	TRBV7-8	few	CASSEDASGTYEQYF
14	TRBV19	NA	CASGWASGINEQYF
14	TRBV19	NA	CASSTGLALREQYF
15	TRBV7-2	NA	CASSSGQGAKNIQYF